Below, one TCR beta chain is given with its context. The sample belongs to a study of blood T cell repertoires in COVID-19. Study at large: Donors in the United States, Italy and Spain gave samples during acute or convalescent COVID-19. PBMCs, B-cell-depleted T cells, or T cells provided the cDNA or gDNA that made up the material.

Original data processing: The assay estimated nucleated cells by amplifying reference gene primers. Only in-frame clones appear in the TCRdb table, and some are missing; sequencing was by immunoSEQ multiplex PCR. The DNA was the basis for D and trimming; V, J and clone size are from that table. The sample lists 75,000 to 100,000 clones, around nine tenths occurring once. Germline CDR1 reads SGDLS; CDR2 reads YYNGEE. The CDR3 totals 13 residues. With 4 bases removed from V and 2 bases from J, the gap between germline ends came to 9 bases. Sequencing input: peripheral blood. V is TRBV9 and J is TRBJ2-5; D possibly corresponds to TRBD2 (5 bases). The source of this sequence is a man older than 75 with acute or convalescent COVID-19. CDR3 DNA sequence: TGTGCCAGCAGCAAAACTAGTCAAGAGACCCAGTACTTC. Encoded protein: CASSKTSQETQYF.